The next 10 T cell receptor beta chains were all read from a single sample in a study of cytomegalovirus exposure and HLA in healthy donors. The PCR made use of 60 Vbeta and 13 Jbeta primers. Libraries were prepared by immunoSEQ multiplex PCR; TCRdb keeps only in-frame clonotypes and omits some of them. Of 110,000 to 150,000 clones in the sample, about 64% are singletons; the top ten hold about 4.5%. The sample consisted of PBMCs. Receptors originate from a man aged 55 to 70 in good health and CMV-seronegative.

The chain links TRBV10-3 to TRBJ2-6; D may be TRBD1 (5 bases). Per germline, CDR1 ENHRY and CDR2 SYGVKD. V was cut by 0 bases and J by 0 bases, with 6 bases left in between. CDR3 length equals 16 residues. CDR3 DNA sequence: TGTGCCATCAGTGAGTCCGGACACTCTGGGGCCAACGTCCTGACTTTC. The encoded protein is CAISESGHSGANVLTF.

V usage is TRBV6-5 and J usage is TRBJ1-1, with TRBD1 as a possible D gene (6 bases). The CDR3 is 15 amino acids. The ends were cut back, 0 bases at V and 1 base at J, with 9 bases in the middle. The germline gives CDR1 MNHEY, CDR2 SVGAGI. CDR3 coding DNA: TGTGCCAGCAGTTACTCTGGGGGCGAGAACACTGAAGCTTTCTTT. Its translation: CASSYSGGENTEAFF.

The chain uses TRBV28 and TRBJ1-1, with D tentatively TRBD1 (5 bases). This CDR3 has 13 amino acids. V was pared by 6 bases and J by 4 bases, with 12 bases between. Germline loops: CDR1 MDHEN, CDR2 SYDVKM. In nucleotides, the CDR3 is TGTGCCAGCAGCGGCGGGGGGGTCACTGAAGCTTTCTTT. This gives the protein CASSGGGVTEAFF.

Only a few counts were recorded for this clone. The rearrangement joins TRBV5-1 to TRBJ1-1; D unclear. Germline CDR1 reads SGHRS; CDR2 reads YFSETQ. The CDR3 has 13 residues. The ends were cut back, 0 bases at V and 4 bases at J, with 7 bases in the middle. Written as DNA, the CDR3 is TGCGCCAGCAGCTTGGGTCGGGGCACTGAAGCTTTCTTT. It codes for CASSLGRGTEAFF. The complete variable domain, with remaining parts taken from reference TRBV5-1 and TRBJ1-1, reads KAGVTQTPRYLIKTRGQQVTLSCSPISGHRSVSWYQQTPGQGLQFLFEYFSETQRNKGNFPGRFSGRQFSNSRSEMNVSTLELGDSALYLCASSLGRGTEAFFGQGTRLTVV.

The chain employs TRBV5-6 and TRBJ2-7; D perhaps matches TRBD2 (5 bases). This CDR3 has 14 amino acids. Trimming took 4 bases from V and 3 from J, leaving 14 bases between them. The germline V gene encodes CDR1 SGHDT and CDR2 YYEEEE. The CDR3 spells CASSLHPGIYEQYF. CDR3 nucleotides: TGTGCCAGCAGCCTGCACCCGGGGATCTACGAGCAGTACTTC.

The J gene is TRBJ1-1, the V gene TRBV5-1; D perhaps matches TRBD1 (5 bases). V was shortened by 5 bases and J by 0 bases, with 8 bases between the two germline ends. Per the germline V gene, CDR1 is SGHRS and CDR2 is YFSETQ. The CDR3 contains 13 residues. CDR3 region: CASRRQLNTEAFF. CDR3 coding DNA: TGCGCCAGCAGGAGACAGTTGAACACTGAAGCTTTCTTT. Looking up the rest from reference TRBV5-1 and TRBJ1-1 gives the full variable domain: KAGVTQTPRYLIKTRGQQVTLSCSPISGHRSVSWYQQTPGQGLQFLFEYFSETQRNKGNFPGRFSGRQFSNSRSEMNVSTLELGDSALYLCASRRQLNTEAFFGQGTRLTVV.

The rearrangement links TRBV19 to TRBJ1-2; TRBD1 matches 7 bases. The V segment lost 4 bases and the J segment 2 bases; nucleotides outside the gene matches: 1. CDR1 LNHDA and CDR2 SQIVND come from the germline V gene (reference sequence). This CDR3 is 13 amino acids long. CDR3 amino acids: CASSRDRNYGYTF. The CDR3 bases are TGTGCCAGTAGTAGGGACAGAAACTATGGCTACACCTTC. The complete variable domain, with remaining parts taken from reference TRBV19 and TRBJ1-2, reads DGGITQSPKYLFRKEGQNVTLSCEQNLNHDAMYWYRQDPGQGLRLIYYSQIVNDFQKGDIAEGYSVSREKKESFPLTVTSAQKNPTAFYLCASSRDRNYGYTFGSGTRLTVV.

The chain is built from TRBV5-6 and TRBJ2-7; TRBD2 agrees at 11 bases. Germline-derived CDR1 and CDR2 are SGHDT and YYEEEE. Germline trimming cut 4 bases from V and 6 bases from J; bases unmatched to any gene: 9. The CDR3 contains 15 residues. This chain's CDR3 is CASSHSGTSGSEQYF. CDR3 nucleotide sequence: TGTGCCAGCAGCCACTCTGGGACTAGCGGAAGCGAGCAGTACTTC.

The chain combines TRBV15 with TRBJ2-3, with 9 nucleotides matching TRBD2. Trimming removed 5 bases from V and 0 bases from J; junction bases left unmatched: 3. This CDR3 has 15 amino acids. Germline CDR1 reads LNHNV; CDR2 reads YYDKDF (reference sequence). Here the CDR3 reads CATSASGTSTDTQYF. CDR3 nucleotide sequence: TGTGCCACCAGCGCTAGCGGGACTAGCACAGATACGCAGTATTTT.

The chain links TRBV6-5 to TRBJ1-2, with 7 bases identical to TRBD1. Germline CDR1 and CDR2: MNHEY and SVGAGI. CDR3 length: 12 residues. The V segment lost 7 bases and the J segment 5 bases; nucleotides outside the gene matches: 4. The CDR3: CASTQTGYGYTF. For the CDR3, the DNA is TGTGCCAGCACCCAGACAGGGTATGGCTACACCTTC.